This T cell receptor beta chain was captured in a study of cytomegalovirus exposure and HLA in healthy donors. Study results and caveats: Associated with cytomegalovirus, according to the listing, were 150 to 200 TCR beta chains. Further analysis was carried out later, and it showed several of the most significant clusters appearing linked to common viral pathogens.

Of note for this clone: What it binds is not known.

These donors counted as nominally healthy when sampled, but unrecorded immune exposures were likely. The study ran its PCR with 60 Vbeta and 13 Jbeta primers. Original methodology: An analysis that came later counted 80 million or so unique TCR beta chains, some 11 million shared. Produced via immunoSEQ multiplex PCR; TCRdb's table is partial and in-frame only. V, J and clone size were drawn from that table, and D and trimming were deduced from the DNA. The sample records 150,000 to 200,000 clones, 75% to 90% being singletons. Trimming removed 3 bases from V and 0 bases from J, with 12 bases in between. This CDR3 is 16 amino acids long. The germline CDR1 and CDR2 sequences are KGHSH and LQKENI.

This TCR came from a man in his fifties or sixties in good health and CMV-seropositive. The chain employs TRBV18 and TRBJ1-3, with D possibly being TRBD1 (5 bases). Material for sequencing was PBMCs. CDR3 nucleotide sequence: TGTGCCAGCTCACCGACAGCCGGAAACTCTGGAAACACCATATATTTT. It yields the protein CASSPTAGNSGNTIYF.